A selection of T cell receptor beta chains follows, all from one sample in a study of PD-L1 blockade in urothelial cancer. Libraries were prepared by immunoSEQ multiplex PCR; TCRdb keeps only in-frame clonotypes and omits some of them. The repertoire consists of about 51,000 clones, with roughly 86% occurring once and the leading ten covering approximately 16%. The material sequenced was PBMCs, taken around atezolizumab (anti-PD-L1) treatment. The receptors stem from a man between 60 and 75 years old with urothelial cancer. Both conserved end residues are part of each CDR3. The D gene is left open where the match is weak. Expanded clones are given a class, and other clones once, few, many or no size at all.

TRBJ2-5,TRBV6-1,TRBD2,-,TGTGCCAGCAGGCTCGGACTAGCCGGGCAAGAGACCCAGTACTTC,CASRLGLAGQETQYF
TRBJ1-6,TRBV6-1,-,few,TGTGCCAGCAAAGAGGCAGTTAATTCACCCCTCCACTTT,CASKEAVNSPLHF
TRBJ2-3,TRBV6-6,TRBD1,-,TGTGCCAGCAACCCGGGACAGGCATTTACGGATACGCAGTATTTT,CASNPGQAFTDTQYF
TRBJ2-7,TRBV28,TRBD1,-,TGTGCCAGCAGGGATAACAGGGGGAGCCGAGGGGGCGAGCAGTACTTC,CASRDNRGSRGGEQYF
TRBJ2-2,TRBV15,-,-,TGTGCCACCAGCAGAGCCAGGGGCGACGGGGAGCTGTTTTTT,CATSRARGDGELFF
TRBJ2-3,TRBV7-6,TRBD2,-,TGTGCCAGCAGCTTAGTGGCGGGAGGGTACGATACGCAGTATTTT,CASSLVAGGYDTQYF
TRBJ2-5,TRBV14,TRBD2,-,TGTGCCAGCAGCCCTCAAAGGACTAGCCGGGAGACCCAGTACTTC,CASSPQRTSRETQYF
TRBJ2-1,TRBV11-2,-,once,TGTGCCAGCAGCTTAGTACAGGGAAGGGATAATGAGCAGTTCTTC,CASSLVQGRDNEQFF
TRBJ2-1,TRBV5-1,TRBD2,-,TGCGCCAGCAGCTTGGAGCGGGAATACAATGAGCAGTTCTTC,CASSLEREYNEQFF
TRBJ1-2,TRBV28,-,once,TGTGCCAGCAGTTTACCCGAGAGGAATCTATATGGCTACACCTTC,CASSLPERNLYGYTF
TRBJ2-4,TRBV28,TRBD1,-,TGTGCCAGCAGTTTACCGGGACAGGGTAAAAACATTCAGTACTTC,CASSLPGQGKNIQYF
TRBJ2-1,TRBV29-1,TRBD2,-,TGCAGCGTTGGCGCAACTAGCGGTAACAATGAGCAGTTCTTC,CSVGATSGNNEQFF
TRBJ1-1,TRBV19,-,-,TGTGCGATAAGCGGGGGAGGGACTGAAGCTTTCTTT,CAISGGGTEAFF
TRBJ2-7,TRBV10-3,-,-,TGTGCCATCAAGGTCGCGGCGGGACCCTCCTACGAGCAGTACTTC,CAIKVAAGPSYEQYF
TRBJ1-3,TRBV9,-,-,TGTGCCAGCAGCGGAGTTGGAAACACCATATATTTT,CASSGVGNTIYF
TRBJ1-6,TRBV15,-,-,TGTGCCACCAGCAGAGATTTACAGGGCCCATCCTATAATTCACCCCTCCACTTT,CATSRDLQGPSYNSPLHF
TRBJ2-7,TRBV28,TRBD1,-,TGTGCCAGCAGTCCACCGGGACAGGGGACCTACGAGCAGTACTTC,CASSPPGQGTYEQYF
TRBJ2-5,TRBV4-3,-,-,TGCGCCAGCAGCCAATCTACAGGTCCCAGGGAGACCCAGTACTTC,CASSQSTGPRETQYF
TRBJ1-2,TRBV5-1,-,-,TGCGCCAGCAGCTTGGAGGCGGTGGCAAGAGCTAAGGATGGCTACACCTTC,CASSLEAVARAKDGYTF
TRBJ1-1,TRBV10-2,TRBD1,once,TGCGCCAGTAATGGACAGGGTATTACTGGCGGGAACACTGAAGCTTTCTTT,CASNGQGITGGNTEAFF
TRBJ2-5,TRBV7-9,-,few,TGTGCCAGCAGTCTGAGCGGGTTCACACTAGGGGAGACCCAGTACTTC,CASSLSGFTLGETQYF
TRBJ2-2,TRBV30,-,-,TGTGCCTGGAGTGTTTTTCGGGTCACCGGGGAGCTGTTTTTT,CAWSVFRVTGELFF
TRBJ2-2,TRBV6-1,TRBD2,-,TGTGCCAGCAGTGGGGGGCTAGCGGGGGGCCCGAACACCGGGGAGCTGTTTTTT,CASSGGLAGGPNTGELFF
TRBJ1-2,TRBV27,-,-,TGTGCCAGCGCGAAACAGGTTTCACCCTATGGCTACACCTTC,CASAKQVSPYGYTF
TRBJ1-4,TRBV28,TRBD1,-,TGTGCCAGCAGTTTGGGGCGGCGACAGGGTAATGAAAAACTGTTTTTT,CASSLGRRQGNEKLFF
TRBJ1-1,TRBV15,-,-,TGTGCCACCAGCAGAGATTTGGCAACTATGAACACTGAAGCTTTCTTT,CATSRDLATMNTEAFF
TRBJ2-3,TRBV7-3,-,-,TGTGCCAGCATGGGTGGGGGGTCGAAGGATACGCAGTATTTT,CASMGGGSKDTQYF
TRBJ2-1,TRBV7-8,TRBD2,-,TGTGCCAGCAGCCCCGCCGGGACTAGCGGCAATGAGCAGTTCTTC,CASSPAGTSGNEQFF
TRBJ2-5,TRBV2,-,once,TGTGCCAGTGGGGCAGGAGTACAAGAGACCCAGTACTTC,CASGAGVQETQYF
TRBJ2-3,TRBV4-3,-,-,TGCGCCAGCAGCCAGGACACCGGTAACACAGATACGCAGTATTTT,CASSQDTGNTDTQYF
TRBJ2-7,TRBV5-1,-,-,TGCGCCAGCAGCTTGGACAGGTACTACGAGCAGTACTTC,CASSLDRYYEQYF
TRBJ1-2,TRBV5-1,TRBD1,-,TGCGCCAGCAGCACCCCGGGACAGGAGAACTATGGCTACACCTTC,CASSTPGQENYGYTF
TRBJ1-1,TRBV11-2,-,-,TGTGCCAGCAGCTTATTTCCGCCGGGTCGGGGGGGGATGAACACTGAAGCTTTCTTT,CASSLFPPGRGGMNTEAFF
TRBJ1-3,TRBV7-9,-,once,TGTGCCAGCAGCTTTACCACAGGGATCTCTGGAAACACCATATATTTT,CASSFTTGISGNTIYF
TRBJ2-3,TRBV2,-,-,TGTGCCAGCAGTGAAATTTCCTATCAGGGGTTCGGGACAGATACGCAGTATTTT,CASSEISYQGFGTDTQYF
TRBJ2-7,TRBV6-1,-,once,TGTGCCACTCAGAGGATCTACGAGCAGTACTTC,CATQRIYEQYF
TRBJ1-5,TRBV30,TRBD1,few,TGTGCCTGGAGCAAGGACAGGGCCGTTCAGCCCCAGCATTTT,CAWSKDRAVQPQHF
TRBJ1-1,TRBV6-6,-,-,TGTGCCAGCAGTTACTCGAAGCTAACAGGCTCTGAAGCTTTCTTT,CASSYSKLTGSEAFF